This T cell receptor (beta chain) is drawn from a study of identical twins. Findings of the study overall: Abundant beta clonotypes from cord blood had fewer insertions, unlike memory repertoires, which showed none. Monozygotic twins shared more out-of-frame TCR alpha than recombination models predicted. The authors noted that invariant MAIT and iNKT cells could partly confound zero-insertion analyses.

Concerning this clonotype: Its antigen is unknown.

After template switching added a universal primer site, the resulting cDNA carried unique molecular identifiers. In TCRdb, the 5' RACE reads were re-called with MiXCR into one record per CDR3 protein. The sample yields hundreds of thousands of distinct CDR3 sequences, about 20% seen once. These sequences were also reported in another study, on T cells expressing NK-cell markers.

Material: PBMCs. This clonotype was obtained from a woman under 30 in good health.

In DNA, the CDR3 is TGTGCCAGTAGTATGGGACCGAACACCGGGGAGCTGTTTTTT. Translating gives CASSMGPNTGELFF. J is TRBJ2-2 and V is TRBV12-3 or TRBV12-4; D might be TRBD1 or TRBD2, each matching 5 bases. The CDR3 is 14 residues long. V gave up 9 bases and J gave up 0 bases, with 11 bases separating them.